This T cell receptor beta chain is drawn from a study of blood T cell repertoires in COVID-19 (dated by TCRdb to 2019 to 2021). Regarding the complete study: Samples from collaborators originated in the United States, Italy and Spain and spanned both the acute and convalescent phases of COVID-19. The prospective study material was composed of cDNA or gDNA derived from T cells, B-cell-depleted T cells, or PBMCs. The dataset comprised deeply sampled blood TCRbeta repertoires from subjects exposed to, actively infected with, or recovered from COVID-19. The repertoires were made available in a free public database intended to serve as a resource for research on the immune response to SARS-CoV-2. The samples were drawn from the first 160 participants of the ongoing ImmuneRACE study and from 1,254 subjects provided by 6 global collaborators. Sample metadata almost always included a de-identified subject ID, COVID-19 status, age in years and sex. Where HLA class I and class II types were available, the types were taken from metadata supplied by the sample provider, not from assay-based typing.

As for this clone: Its binding antigen is unknown. The input lacks base qualities; no much larger clone sits a single base away.

The full study reports these points: How much clinical and demographic metadata was included differed by source and by participant, and the metadata was provided uncurated.

CDR1 and CDR2, looked up from the germline V gene, are SQVTM and ANQGSEA. Germline trimming: 5 bases from V, 0 bases from J; junction bases outside gene matches: 4. The CDR3 contains 15 residues, cysteine and phenylalanine counted. Only CDR3 DNA remains: 45 bases, in frame from the first base. TCRbeta CDR3 regions were amplified from genomic DNA using the immunoSEQ Assay, a bias-controlled multiplex PCR. Per the source publication's procedure: Within the assay, amplification of reference gene primers was used to estimate how many nucleated cells each sample contained. Sequence reads were collapsed and filtered to measure the absolute abundance of every unique TCRbeta CDR3 rearrangement. For each sample, productive Simpson clonality was calculated as the square root of Simpson's diversity index across productive rearrangements. In its TCRdb copy, this immuneACCESS table keeps in-frame sequences only and misses some clones. Where compared with another copy, unresolved V genes explain less than half of these, and the others have no known cause. V, J and clone size derive from that table, while D and trimming were established from the DNA sequence. In all, the sample holds roughly 260,000 clones, and over 75% of those were seen once. Of the sample, 2% to 3% falls within the top ten clones.

Whole blood was collected in K2EDTA tubes by collaborating institutions according to the institutions' own protocols. For TCRbeta analysis, collaborators shipped samples as frozen whole blood, isolated PBMCs, or DNA extracted from either of those sample types. This TCR derives from a woman between 45 and 60 years old with acute or convalescent COVID-19. The rearrangement joined TRBV29-1 to TRBJ2-1, and 10 junctional nucleotides match TRBD2. Material for sequencing was peripheral blood. The nucleotide sequence reads TGCAGCGTTTTGGCTAGCGGGAGCTCCTACAATGAGCAGTTCTTC. Its product reads: CSVLASGSSYNEQFF.